Listed below are T cell receptor beta chains from one sample, sequenced in a study of blood T cell repertoires in COVID-19. The assay was immunoSEQ multiplex PCR, and TCRdb's table has in-frame clones only and misses some. Among 100,000 to 130,000 clones listed, just over 90% were seen once. Sequenced material: peripheral blood. The receptors come from a woman in her twenties or thirties with acute or convalescent COVID-19. Both conserved end residues are part of each CDR3. D genes are given only for firm matches. Not all rows give a size; the values are once, few, many and, for expanded clones, a class.

TRBJ1-5	TRBV24-1	17	.	.	TGTGCCACCAGTGATTCCCAGGTCTCCGCTAGCAATCAGCCCCAGCATTTT	CATSDSQVSASNQPQHF
TRBJ1-1	TRBV19	14	.	.	TGTGCCAGTACCATAGGGGATCTGAACACTGAAGCTTTCTTT	CASTIGDLNTEAFF
TRBJ2-7	TRBV28	15	.	TRBD1	TGTGCCAGCACCCCCGGGACAGGGGAATACTACGAGCAGTACTTC	CASTPGTGEYYEQYF
TRBJ2-3	TRBV24-1	14	.	.	TGTGCCACTAGGGAGCGGGCGAGCACAGATACGCAGTATTTT	CATRERASTDTQYF
TRBJ1-3	TRBV28	12	once	TRBD1	TGTGCCAGCAGTGAAGTGGGACAGCGGGTATATTTT	CASSEVGQRVYF
TRBJ2-6	TRBV9	16	.	.	TGTGCCAGCAGCGTCATGGGGAGCTCTGGGGCCAACGTCCTGACTTTC	CASSVMGSSGANVLTF
TRBJ1-6	TRBV10-2	14	few	.	TGCGCCAGCAGTGAGATCCGGGATGTCTCACCCCTCCACTTT	CASSEIRDVSPLHF
TRBJ1-6	TRBV5-4	17	.	.	TGTGCCAGCAGCCTGGGAGGGGGTCAGGGAGTCAATTCACCCCTCCACTTT	CASSLGGGQGVNSPLHF
TRBJ1-2	TRBV10-3	15	many	.	TGTGCCATCAGTGGGGGGGAGAACAGAAACTATGGCTACACCTTC	CAISGGENRNYGYTF
TRBJ2-3	TRBV7-2	15	.	.	TGTGCCAGCAGCCCGAGAAGAACCCCCGGGGATACGCAGTATTTT	CASSPRRTPGDTQYF
TRBJ2-7	TRBV7-9	16	.	TRBD2	TGTGCCAGCAGCTGGACTAGCCGGGACAAGAACTACGAGCAGTACTTC	CASSWTSRDKNYEQYF
TRBJ2-5	TRBV29-1	12	.	.	TGCAGCGTTGGGGTGGGCCGGGAGACCCAGTACTTC	CSVGVGRETQYF
TRBJ2-1	TRBV29-1	17	once	TRBD2	TGCAGCGTTGAAGGACTAGCGGGGGTAGCCTCCTACAATGAGCAGTTCTTC	CSVEGLAGVASYNEQFF
TRBJ2-1	TRBV2	21	.	TRBD2	TGTGCCAGCAGTGATAAAGCTTTAGGACTAGCGGGACCAGCCTACTACAATGAGCAGTTCTTC	CASSDKALGLAGPAYYNEQFF
TRBJ1-5	TRBV18	15	.	TRBD1	TGTGCCAGCTCACCACCGGGACAGCCCAATCAGCCCCAGCATTTT	CASSPPGQPNQPQHF
TRBJ2-7	TRBV6-2/TRBV6-3	15	.	TRBD2	TGTGCCAGCACCCCCCTCCGGGACTACCGCTACGAGCAGTACTTC	CASTPLRDYRYEQYF
TRBJ2-1	TRBV5-1	16	once	TRBD2	TGCGCCAGCAGCTTGGCGGTAGCGGGGTCAGGGAATGAGCAGTTCTTC	CASSLAVAGSGNEQFF
TRBJ1-5	TRBV19	15	.	.	TGTGCCAGTAGTATAGGGGAGGACTACAATCAGCCCCAGCATTTT	CASSIGEDYNQPQHF
TRBJ1-1	TRBV4-1	13	.	.	TGCGCCAGCAGCCCCGTCGGGAACACTGAAGCTTTCTTT	CASSPVGNTEAFF
TRBJ1-5	TRBV7-8	16	.	.	TGTGCCAGCAGCGCATCCGGGGGGGGAAGCAATCAGCCCCAGCATTTT	CASSASGGGSNQPQHF
TRBJ1-1	TRBV4-1	13	once	.	TGCGCCAGCGCCAGAGGGAGGGACACTGAAGCTTTCTTT	CASARGRDTEAFF
TRBJ1-1	TRBV7-2	14	.	.	TGTGCCAGCAGCTTAGAGCCATTGAACACTGAAGCTTTCTTT	CASSLEPLNTEAFF
TRBJ2-2	TRBV15	16	.	.	TGTGCCACCAGCCCAAGAGCGGGCATCAACACCGGGGAGCTGTTTTTT	CATSPRAGINTGELFF
TRBJ1-2	TRBV18	13	.	.	TGTGCCAGCTCACCGGGGGGATCCTATGGCTACACCTTC	CASSPGGSYGYTF
TRBJ2-1	TRBV7-9	14	.	.	TGTGCCAGCAGCTTATCCAAAGGGGTCAATGAGCAGTTCTTC	CASSLSKGVNEQFF
TRBJ2-7	TRBV7-2	12	medium-sized	.	TGTGCCAGCAGCTTCAATCCCTACGAGCAGTACTTC	CASSFNPYEQYF
TRBJ2-6	TRBV21-1	22	once	.	TGTGCCAGCAGCAAGGGGGTAAGGGACAGGGCTAAAACTAGCTCTGGGGCCAACGTCCTGACTTTC	CASSKGVRDRAKTSSGANVLTF
TRBJ1-5	TRBV28	15	.	TRBD1	TGTGCCAGCAGTTCCTTAACAGGGGACAATCAGCCCCAGCATTTT	CASSSLTGDNQPQHF
TRBJ1-1	TRBV7-9	15	once	.	TGTGCCAGCAGCTTAGGAGCAGGGCCTAACACTGAAGCTTTCTTT	CASSLGAGPNTEAFF
TRBJ2-1	TRBV4-3	19	.	.	TGCGCCAGCAGCCAAGATTGGGTTGGAGGACTCGGATTTAACAATGAGCAGTTCTTC	CASSQDWVGGLGFNNEQFF
TRBJ1-6	TRBV5-6	14	.	TRBD1	TGTGCCAGCAGCTTGGAAGACAGGGCTTCACCCCTCCACTTT	CASSLEDRASPLHF
TRBJ1-2	TRBV6-5	14	.	.	TGTGCCAGCAGATCAAAGGGGGTGGACTATGGCTACACCTTC	CASRSKGVDYGYTF
TRBJ2-2	TRBV19	19	.	TRBD2	TGTGCCAGTAGTTCTGTCCGGACTAGCGAGGGCGTAGGCACCGGGGAGCTGTTTTTT	CASSSVRTSEGVGTGELFF
TRBJ2-7	TRBV7-8	17	.	TRBD2	TGTGCCAGCAGCCGGGGACTAGCGGGAATGAGCTCCTACGAGCAGTACTTC	CASSRGLAGMSSYEQYF
TRBJ2-1	TRBV7-3	14	.	.	TGTGCCAGCAGCCGGGGTCCAGGCGACAATGAGCAGTTCTTC	CASSRGPGDNEQFF
TRBJ1-4	TRBV29-1	13	.	TRBD1	TGCAGCGTACCGGGACAGGGGGATGAAAAACTGTTTTTT	CSVPGQGDEKLFF
TRBJ1-2	TRBV7-2	16	.	.	TGTGCCAGCAGCTCCACAGTTCGACAGACTAACTATGGCTACACCTTC	CASSSTVRQTNYGYTF
TRBJ1-1	TRBV5-6	17	.	TRBD1	TGTGCCAGCAGCCCGTTGACACAGGGGGCTATGAACACTGAAGCTTTCTTT	CASSPLTQGAMNTEAFF
TRBJ1-2	TRBV6-1	14	.	TRBD1	TGTGCCAGCAGTGAAGCACAGGGGAACTATGGCTACACCTTC	CASSEAQGNYGYTF
TRBJ2-2	TRBV29-1	13	.	.	TGCAGCGGAACGAAGCTAAACACCGGGGAGCTGTTTTTT	CSGTKLNTGELFF
TRBJ2-7	TRBV4-1	13	.	.	TGCGCCAGCAGCCTCACAGGGTCCTACGAGCAGTACTTC	CASSLTGSYEQYF
TRBJ1-5	TRBV28	15	.	.	TGTGCCAGCAGCTGGATTTGGACAGAGAATCAGCCCCAGCATTTT	CASSWIWTENQPQHF
TRBJ1-2	TRBV29-1	14	.	TRBD1	TGCAGCGTTGAAGATCCGGGACAGGGGTATGGCTACACCTTC	CSVEDPGQGYGYTF
TRBJ2-5	TRBV27	17	.	.	TGTGCCAGCAGTTCCCGGTTCCTCAGAGGCACAAAAGAGACCCAGTACTTC	CASSSRFLRGTKETQYF
TRBJ1-5	TRBV19	13	few	.	TGTGCCAGTAGTATTGGGAGGAATCAGCCCCAGCATTTT	CASSIGRNQPQHF
TRBJ2-2	TRBV13	15	.	.	TGTGCCAGCAGCTTGGGGGGACCAGACACCGGGGAGCTGTTTTTT	CASSLGGPDTGELFF
TRBJ2-7	TRBV28	12	.	TRBD1	TGTGCCAGCAGTCGGGACAGCTACGAGCAGTACTTC	CASSRDSYEQYF
TRBJ2-7	TRBV28	14	.	TRBD1	TGTGCCAGCAGTCAACCGGGACAGATCTACGAGCAGTACTTC	CASSQPGQIYEQYF
TRBJ2-7	TRBV28	14	.	.	TGTGCCAGCAGCGATGTCGGGAGTTCCTACGAGCAGTACTTC	CASSDVGSSYEQYF
TRBJ2-3	TRBV7-9	18	.	TRBD2	TGTGCCAGCAGCGTGTATGGGACTAGCGGGTCCCGCACAGATACGCAGTATTTT	CASSVYGTSGSRTDTQYF
TRBJ1-5	TRBV6-5	15	.	.	TGTGCCAGCAGTCTACAGGGAAACAGCAATCAGCCCCAGCATTTT	CASSLQGNSNQPQHF
TRBJ2-1	TRBV19	16	once	TRBD1	TGTGCCAGTAGTACTCCGGACAGGGGCACCTACAATGAGCAGTTCTTC	CASSTPDRGTYNEQFF